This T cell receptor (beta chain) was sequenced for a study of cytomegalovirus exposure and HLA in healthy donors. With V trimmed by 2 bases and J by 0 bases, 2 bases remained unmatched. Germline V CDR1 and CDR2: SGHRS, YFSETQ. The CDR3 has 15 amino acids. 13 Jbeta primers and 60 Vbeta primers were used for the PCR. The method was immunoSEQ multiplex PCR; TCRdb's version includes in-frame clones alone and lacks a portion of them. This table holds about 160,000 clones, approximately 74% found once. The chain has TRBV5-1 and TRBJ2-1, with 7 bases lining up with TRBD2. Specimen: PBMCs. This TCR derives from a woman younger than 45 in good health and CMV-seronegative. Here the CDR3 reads CASSLAGSSYNEQFF. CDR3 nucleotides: TGCGCCAGCAGCTTAGCGGGGAGCTCCTACAATGAGCAGTTCTTC.